This section outlines one TCR beta chain sequence together with its context. These data are taken from a study of blood T cells in healthy people across ages. From germline, CDR1 is SQVTM and CDR2 ANQGSEA. The CDR3 covers 12 residues. Trimming took 7 bases from V and 2 from J; bases not matched to a gene: 4. PCR was performed a second time for about 6 to 12 cycles using a sample-barcoded 5' primer and a J-beta primer mix. TCRdb reprocessed the 5' RACE reads via MiXCR and lists one record per CDR3 protein. The data show approximately 690,000 distinct CDR3 sequences, roughly 58% seen once. The sample taken for sequencing was blood. This TCR came from a man in his sixties in good health. V is TRBV29-1 and J is TRBJ1-2, with TRBD1 matching 7 bases. For the CDR3, the DNA is TGCAGCGGCACAGGGGAAAACTATGGCTACACCTTC. It specifies CSGTGENYGYTF. Drawing the rest from reference TRBV29-1 and TRBJ1-2, the complete variable domain is SAVISQKPSRDICQRGTSLTIQCQVDSQVTMMFWYRQQPGQSLTLIATANQGSEATYESGFVIDKFPISRPNLTFSTLTVSNMSPEDSSIYLCSGTGENYGYTFGSGTRLTVV.